The 30 T cell receptor beta chains below were found in one sample sequenced in a study of brain T cells in children with intractable seizures. Stated time point: blood from clinic visit 5 months post-surgery; TSC patient then seizure free. Sequencing was performed with immunoSEQ multiplex PCR; in TCRdb, only in-frame clones are kept and a portion is missing. The data contain about 340,000 clones, roughly 92% of them singletons. Sequencing was performed on peripheral blood, taken about 5 months after surgery. These receptors originate from a boy in the first two years of life with tuberous sclerosis and intractable seizures.

Written as DNA, the CDR3 is TGTGCCTGCGCCGGACAGGGGAATCAGCCCCAGCATTTT. Protein: CACAGQGNQPQHF. The chain employs TRBV30 and TRBJ1-5, with 9 bases identical to TRBD1. The CDR3 sequence is 13 residues long. With 6 bases clipped from V and 4 bases from J, the junction kept 4 bases outside the gene matches. Germline V CDR1 and CDR2: GTSNPN, SVGIG (reference sequence).

In DNA form, the CDR3 reads TGCAGCGTTGAAGGGGGACAGGGGGTCAACACCGGGGAGCTGTTTTTT. It codes for CSVEGGQGVNTGELFF. The chain employs TRBV29-1 and TRBJ2-2; the match to TRBD1 covers 11 bases. CDR3 length equals 16 residues. CDR1 and CDR2 (germline): SQVTM, ANQGSEA. The V and J ends lost 1 base and 2 bases, in that order; junction bases with no gene match: 3.

This chain uses TRBV19 with TRBJ1-5, with D uncertain. From germline, CDR1 is LNHDA and CDR2 SQIVND (reference sequence). The V end was cut by 4 bases, the J end by 8 bases, with 21 bases between. CDR3 length equals 16 residues. In DNA form, the CDR3 reads TGTGCCAGTAGTACGGGGTACGGGAGCCCAAGGGAGCCCCAGCATTTT. It codes for CASSTGYGSPREPQHF.

The chain links TRBV10-2 to TRBJ2-7; D is unclear. The CDR3 length is 13 residues. Germline values: CDR1 WSHSY, CDR2 SAAADI. Trimming pared 3 bases from V and 3 bases from J, leaving 9 bases between. The CDR3 region is CASSESLYYEQYF. CDR3 in DNA: TGCGCCAGCAGTGAAAGTCTCTACTACGAGCAGTACTTC.

This clone was counted a single time. The V and J genes are TRBV29-1 and TRBJ2-7, with D possibly TRBD2 on 6 matching bases. The CDR3 loop spans 12 amino acids. Germline V gives CDR1 SQVTM, CDR2 ANQGSEA. V lost 5 bases and J 4 bases, leaving 12 bases between the germline ends. The CDR3 loop is CSVRGIGYEQYF. The CDR3 bases are TGCAGCGTTCGGGGGATTGGGTACGAGCAGTACTTC.

This clone was seen at least ten times. Other DNA sequences in the sample encode the same CDR3. The V and J genes are TRBV18 and TRBJ1-2; D is perhaps TRBD1 (6 bases). This CDR3 is built from 16 residues. With 2 bases removed from V and 1 base from J, the gap between germline ends came to 14 bases. Germline V gives CDR1 KGHSH, CDR2 LQKENI. The DNA for the CDR3 is TGTGCCAGCTCACCATGGACAGCTACCTATAACTATGGCTACACCTTC. Its protein product is CASSPWTATYNYGYTF.

This rearrangement joins TRBV5-1 to TRBJ2-3, with D perhaps TRBD1 (5 bases). From germline, CDR1 is SGHRS and CDR2 YFSETQ. V was shortened by 4 bases and J by 2 bases, with 11 bases between the two germline ends. The CDR3 is 14 residues long. The CDR3 DNA is TGCGCCAGCAGCCTTACAGGCCCCACAGATACGCAGTATTTT. Amino acid sequence: CASSLTGPTDTQYF.

The rearrangement uses TRBV28 and TRBJ2-3; 13 positions agree with TRBD2. Germline V gives CDR1 MDHEN, CDR2 SYDVKM. Unmatched junction bases numbered 3, after V lost 4 bases and J lost 2 bases. This CDR3 comprises 16 residues. CDR3 DNA: TGTGCCAGCAGTTCGGGACTAGCGGGGTTCACAGATACGCAGTATTTT. Residues: CASSSGLAGFTDTQYF.

V usage is TRBV6-5 and J usage is TRBJ1-5, with 11 bases fitting TRBD1. Losses at the gene ends were 2 bases for V and 7 bases for J; bases not matched to a gene: 7. There are 16 residues in the CDR3. Germline assignment: CDR1 MNHEY and CDR2 SVGAGI. The chain's CDR3 is CASSYPRTGGGQPQHF. For the CDR3, the DNA is TGTGCCAGCAGTTACCCTAGGACAGGGGGCGGACAGCCCCAGCATTTT.

This clone was detected once. The genes are TRBV5-1 and TRBJ2-5; possible D gene TRBD2, 7 bases. The CDR3 is made up of 18 amino acids. The germline V gene has CDR1 SGHRS and CDR2 YFSETQ. Trimming cost V 0 bases and J 4 bases, with 22 bases left between them. The CDR3 coding sequence is TGCGCCAGCAGCTTGGGACCTCTGCGGGGGCTCTCTGCAGAGACCCAGTACTTC. Protein: CASSLGPLRGLSAETQYF. The complete variable domain, with remaining parts taken from reference TRBV5-1 and TRBJ2-5, reads KAGVTQTPRYLIKTRGQQVTLSCSPISGHRSVSWYQQTPGQGLQFLFEYFSETQRNKGNFPGRFSGRQFSNSRSEMNVSTLELGDSALYLCASSLGPLRGLSAETQYFGPGTRLLVL.

The V and J genes are TRBV7-3 and TRBJ2-3, with 7 bases lining up with TRBD2. The CDR3 totals 14 residues. V was pared by 6 bases and J by 0 bases, with 3 bases of the junction left unmatched. Germline values: CDR1 SGHTA, CDR2 FQGTGA. The CDR3 coding sequence is TGTGCCAGCAGTTTTAGCGGGAGCACAGATACGCAGTATTTT. Protein product: CASSFSGSTDTQYF.

The V gene is TRBV7-4, the J gene TRBJ1-2; D possibly corresponds to TRBD1 (5 bases). This CDR3 region has 20 residues. Germline V gene sequence: CDR1 SGHVT, CDR2 SQSDAQ. Trimming removed 1 base from V and 8 bases from J, with 32 bases in between. CDR3 DNA sequence: TGTGCCAGCAGCTTAGATTTAGGGGACGAGCAGGAGCACAAAGGGTGGGGCTACACCTTC. Its protein is CASSLDLGDEQEHKGWGYTF.

This clone appeared once. The rearrangement links TRBV28 to TRBJ1-1, with a tentative D call TRBD1 (5 bases). From germline, CDR1 is MDHEN and CDR2 SYDVKM. V lost 7 bases to trimming and J lost 1 base, with 19 bases between them. This CDR3 comprises 16 residues. The CDR3 sequence: CASTPGPGTQNTEAFF. CDR3 nucleotides: TGTGCCAGCACCCCAGGTCCCGGGACCCAGAACACTGAAGCTTTCTTT.

This chain links TRBV7-6 with TRBJ1-1; 8 bases are shared with TRBD1. This CDR3 is built from 14 residues. The V and J ends lost 4 bases and 8 bases, in that order; junction bases with no gene match: 9. Germline-derived CDR1 and CDR2 are SGHVS and FNYEAQ. The CDR3: CASSYLGQGSEAFF. The CDR3 DNA sequence: TGTGCCAGCAGCTACTTAGGACAGGGTTCCGAAGCTTTCTTT.

J is TRBJ1-5 and V is TRBV20-1; no reliable D call. Germline CDR1 DFQATT, CDR2 SNEGSKA (reference sequence). The CDR3 runs 14 residues. The ends were cut back, 3 bases at V and 2 bases at J, with 11 bases in the middle. The CDR3 sequence: CSASRGLGNQPQHF. CDR3 coding DNA: TGCAGTGCTAGTCGCGGGCTGGGCAATCAGCCCCAGCATTTT.

V gene TRBV9 combines with J gene TRBJ2-1; TRBD2 matches at 7 bases. The CDR3 sequence is 12 residues long. CDR1 and CDR2 from the germline V gene are SGDLS and YYNGEE. Unmatched junction bases numbered 5, after V lost 4 bases and J lost 10 bases. The CDR3 DNA sequence: TGTGCCAGCAGCACCCGGGGGGTCGAGCAGTTCTTC. This encodes CASSTRGVEQFF.

The gene calls are TRBV19 and TRBJ2-1, with D maybe TRBD2 (6 bases). V was cut by 0 bases and J by 2 bases, with 17 bases left in between. This CDR3 is 18 amino acids long. CDR1 is LNHDA, CDR2 SQIVND, per germline (reference sequence). In DNA form, the CDR3 reads TGTGCCAGTAGTATAGATTTTTTGAGTAGCGGAGCCTACAATGAGCAGTTCTTC. Its translation is CASSIDFLSSGAYNEQFF.

The CDR3: CASSLNPGQGPNEQFF. CDR3 bases: TGTGCCAGCAGCTTAAACCCGGGACAGGGCCCCAATGAGCAGTTCTTC. The chain uses TRBV7-3 and TRBJ2-1, with 9 bases aligning to TRBD1. The CDR3 has 16 amino acids. Germline loops: CDR1 SGHTA, CDR2 FQGTGA. V dropped 1 base and J dropped 6; count of bases not matched to a gene: 7.

This clone was seen just once. V and J are TRBV12-3 or TRBV12-4 and TRBJ1-1; D is ambiguous. Trimming stripped 7 bases from V and 0 bases from J, with 9 bases between. This CDR3 region has 13 residues. This chain's CDR3 is CASTTWVNTEAFF. CDR3 in DNA: TGTGCCAGCACCACGTGGGTGAACACTGAAGCTTTCTTT.

The chain joins TRBV27 to TRBJ2-2, with TRBD2 matching 12 bases. V gave up 2 bases and J gave up 0 bases; unmatched junction bases: 7. The CDR3 is made up of 19 amino acids. The V gene's germline CDR1 is MNHEY and CDR2 SMNVEV (reference sequence). For the CDR3, the DNA is TGTGCCAGCAGTTTAAGTCGACTAGCGGGGGACACGAACACCGGGGAGCTGTTTTTT. This translates into CASSLSRLAGDTNTGELFF.

The chain has TRBV6-2 or TRBV6-3 and TRBJ2-1; tentative D call: TRBD2 (5 bases). The CDR3 has 13 amino acids. V lost 2 bases and J 9 bases, leaving 11 bases between the germline ends. Germline V gene data show CDR1 as MNHEY and CDR2 as SVGEGT. CDR3 coding DNA: TGTGCCAGCAGTTACCCTAGTGAGGGTGAGCAGTTCTTC. It is translated as CASSYPSEGEQFF.

This clone has more than one count but fewer than ten. This chain connects TRBV7-3 to TRBJ1-4, with D perhaps matching TRBD1 (6 bases). The CDR3 extends over 15 amino acids. CDR1 SGHTA and CDR2 FQGTGA come from the germline V gene. The V and J ends lost 3 bases and 3 bases respectively, with 11 bases between them. The CDR3 bases are TGTGCCAGCAGCTTGACAGGTGTGGCTAATGAAAAACTGTTTTTT. This sequence encodes CASSLTGVANEKLFF.

J is TRBJ2-2 and V is TRBV19; unclear D gene. The CDR3 length is 14 residues. From germline, CDR1 is LNHDA and CDR2 SQIVND (reference sequence). V dropped 7 bases and J dropped 5 bases, with 14 bases sitting between them. CDR3 nucleotides: TGTGCCAGTACCGGCGGCACTTGGACCGGGGAGCTGTTTTTT. As protein: CASTGGTWTGELFF.

This chain links TRBV6-5 with TRBJ2-5; D might be TRBD1 (5 bases). The CDR3 is 13 amino acids. V was trimmed by 8 bases and J by 2 bases, leaving 12 bases between them. CDR1 is MNHEY, CDR2 SVGAGI, per germline. This CDR3 is CASLSRGQETQYF. In DNA, the CDR3 is TGTGCCAGCTTGAGTAGGGGTCAAGAGACCCAGTACTTC.

J is TRBJ1-5 and V is TRBV19, with D hard to call. Germline V gene data show CDR1 as LNHDA and CDR2 as SQIVND (reference sequence). The V and J ends lost 1 base and 2 bases respectively, with 12 bases between them. The CDR3 extends over 16 amino acids. The CDR3 region has the DNA TGTGCCAGTAGTATAGGATTCGGGGTCGGCAATCAGCCCCAGCATTTT. Translating gives CASSIGFGVGNQPQHF.

This clone is a singleton in its sample. The gene calls are TRBV7-9 and TRBJ2-7; possibly TRBD1 or TRBD2 for D (7 bases each). V was shortened by 1 base and J by 5 bases, with 12 bases between the two germline ends. Germline CDR1 is SEHNR and CDR2 is FQNEAQ (reference sequence). The CDR3 totals 14 residues. The CDR3 here is CASSLGGGGNEQYF. CDR3 coding DNA: TGTGCCAGCAGCTTAGGGGGAGGGGGCAACGAGCAGTACTTC.

This clone has only one observation. The chain has TRBV14 and TRBJ2-5; 13 nucleotides line up with TRBD2. The CDR3 consists of 18 residues. Germline V gene sequence: CDR1 SGHDN, CDR2 FVKESK. With 4 bases clipped from V and 0 bases from J, the junction kept 8 bases outside the gene matches. This CDR3 reads CASSPRLAGGGYQETQYF. CDR3 nucleotides: TGTGCCAGCAGCCCCCGACTAGCGGGGGGCGGGTACCAAGAGACCCAGTACTTC.

This chain links TRBV20-1 with TRBJ2-7, with 7 positions matching TRBD1. Germline CDR1 DFQATT, CDR2 SNEGSKA (reference sequence). The V and J ends lost 3 bases and 2 bases, in that order; junction bases with no gene match: 4. The CDR3 extends over 13 amino acids. The CDR3 here is CSASRDRTYEQYF. The CDR3 DNA is TGCAGTGCTAGTAGGGACAGAACCTACGAGCAGTACTTC.

This clone was counted once. An end of the junction differs from the germline gene, which may be a read error. The chain has TRBV30 and TRBJ1-5, with 7 bases lining up with TRBD1. The CDR3 extends over 11 amino acids. The V gene's germline CDR1 is GTSNPN and CDR2 SVGIG (reference sequence). CDR3 in amino acids: CAWSVGGGMNF. CDR3 nucleotide sequence: TGTGCCTGGAGTGTAGGAGGGGGCATGAATTTT.

The V call is TRBV14, the J call TRBJ2-3, with D uncertain. V shed 4 bases and J shed 0 bases, with 20 bases lying between them. Germline-derived CDR1 and CDR2 are SGHDN and FVKESK. The CDR3 totals 18 residues. The CDR3 reads CASSLLARRQTSTDTQYF. CDR3 in DNA: TGTGCCAGCAGCCTCCTTGCCAGGCGCCAAACTAGCACAGATACGCAGTATTTT.